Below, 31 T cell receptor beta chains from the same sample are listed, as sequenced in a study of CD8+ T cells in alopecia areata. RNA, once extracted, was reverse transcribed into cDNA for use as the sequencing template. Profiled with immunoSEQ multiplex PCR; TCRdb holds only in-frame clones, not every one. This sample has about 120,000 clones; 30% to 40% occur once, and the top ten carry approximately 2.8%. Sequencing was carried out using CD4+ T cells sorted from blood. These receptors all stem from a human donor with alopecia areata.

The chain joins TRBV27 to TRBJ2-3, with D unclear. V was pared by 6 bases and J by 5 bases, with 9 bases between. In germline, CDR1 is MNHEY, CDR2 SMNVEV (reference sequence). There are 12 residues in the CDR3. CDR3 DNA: TGTGCCAGCAGGAAACCGGGAGATACGCAGTATTTT. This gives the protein CASRKPGDTQYF.

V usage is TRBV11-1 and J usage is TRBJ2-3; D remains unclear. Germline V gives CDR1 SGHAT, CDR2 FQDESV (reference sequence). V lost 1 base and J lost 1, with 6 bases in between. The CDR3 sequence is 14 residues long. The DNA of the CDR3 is TGTGCCAGCAGCTTAGGGTCCCGCACAGATACGCAGTATTTT. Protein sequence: CASSLGSRTDTQYF. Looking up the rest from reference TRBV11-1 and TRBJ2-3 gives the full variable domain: EAEVAQSPRYKITEKSQAVAFWCDPISGHATLYWYRQILGQGPELLVQFQDESVVDDSQLPKDRFSAERLKGVDSTLKIQPAELGDSAMYLCASSLGSRTDTQYFGPGTRLTVL.

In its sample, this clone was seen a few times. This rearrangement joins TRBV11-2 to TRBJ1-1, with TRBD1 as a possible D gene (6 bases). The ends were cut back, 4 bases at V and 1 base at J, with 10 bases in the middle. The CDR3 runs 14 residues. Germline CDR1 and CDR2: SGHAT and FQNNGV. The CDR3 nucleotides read TGTGCCAGCAGCTCCCTACAGGGGAACACTGAAGCTTTCTTT. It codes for CASSSLQGNTEAFF.

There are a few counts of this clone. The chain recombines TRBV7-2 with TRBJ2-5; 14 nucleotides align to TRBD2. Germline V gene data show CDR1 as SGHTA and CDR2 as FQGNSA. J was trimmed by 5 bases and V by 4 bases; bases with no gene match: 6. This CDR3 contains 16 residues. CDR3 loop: CASSSTSGGAWETQYF. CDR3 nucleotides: TGTGCCAGCAGCTCGACTAGCGGGGGGGCCTGGGAGACCCAGTACTTC. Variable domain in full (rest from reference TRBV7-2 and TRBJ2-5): GAGVSQSPSNKVTEKGKDVELRCDPISGHTALYWYRQSLGQGLEFLIYFQGNSAPDKSGLPSDRFSAERTGGSVSTLTIQRTQQEDSAVYLCASSSTSGGAWETQYFGPGTRLLVL.

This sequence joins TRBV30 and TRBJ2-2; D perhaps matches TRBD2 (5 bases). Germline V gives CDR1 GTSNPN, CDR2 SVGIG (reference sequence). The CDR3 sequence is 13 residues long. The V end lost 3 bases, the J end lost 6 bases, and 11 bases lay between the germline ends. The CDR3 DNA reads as TGTGCCTGGAGCACTAGGACGGCCGGGGAGCTGTTTTTT. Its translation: CAWSTRTAGELFF.

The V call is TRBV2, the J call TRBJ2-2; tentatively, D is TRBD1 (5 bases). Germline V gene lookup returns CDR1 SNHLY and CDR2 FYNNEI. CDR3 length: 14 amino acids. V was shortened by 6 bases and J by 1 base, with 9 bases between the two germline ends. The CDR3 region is CASRSGLNTGELFF. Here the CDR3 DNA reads TGTGCCAGCAGATCAGGGCTGAACACCGGGGAGCTGTTTTTT.

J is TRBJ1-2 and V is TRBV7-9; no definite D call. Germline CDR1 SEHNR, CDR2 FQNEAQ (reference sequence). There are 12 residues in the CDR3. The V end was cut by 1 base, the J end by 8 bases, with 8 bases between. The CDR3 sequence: CASSLELRGYTF. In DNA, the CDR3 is TGTGCCAGCAGCTTAGAACTTCGAGGCTACACCTTC.

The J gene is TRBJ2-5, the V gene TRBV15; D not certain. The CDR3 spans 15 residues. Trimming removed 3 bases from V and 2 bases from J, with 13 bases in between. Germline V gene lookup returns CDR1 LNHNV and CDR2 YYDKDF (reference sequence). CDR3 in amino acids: CATSRSKEEQETQYF. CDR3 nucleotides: TGTGCCACCAGCAGGTCTAAGGAAGAACAAGAGACCCAGTACTTC.

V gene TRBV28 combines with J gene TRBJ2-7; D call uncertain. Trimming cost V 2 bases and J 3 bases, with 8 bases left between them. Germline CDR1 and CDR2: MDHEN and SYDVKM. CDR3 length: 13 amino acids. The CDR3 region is CASSLQPNYEQYF. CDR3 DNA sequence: TGTGCCAGCAGTTTACAGCCAAACTACGAGCAGTACTTC.

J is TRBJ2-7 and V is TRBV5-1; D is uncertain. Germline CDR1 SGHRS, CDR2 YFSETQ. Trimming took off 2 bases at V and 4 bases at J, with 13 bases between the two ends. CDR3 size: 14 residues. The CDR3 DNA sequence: TGCGCCAGCAGCTTAGACACCTCCCAATACGAGCAGTACTTC. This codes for CASSLDTSQYEQYF.

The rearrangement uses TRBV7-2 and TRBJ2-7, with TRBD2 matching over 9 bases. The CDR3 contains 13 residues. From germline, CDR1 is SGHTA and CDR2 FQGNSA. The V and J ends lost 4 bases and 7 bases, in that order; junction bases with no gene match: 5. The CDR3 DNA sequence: TGTGCCAGCAGCTCTCTAGCGGGAAGTGAGCAGTACTTC. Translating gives CASSSLAGSEQYF. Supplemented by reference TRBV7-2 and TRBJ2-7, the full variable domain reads GAGVSQSPSNKVTEKGKDVELRCDPISGHTALYWYRQSLGQGLEFLIYFQGNSAPDKSGLPSDRFSAERTGGSVSTLTIQRTQQEDSAVYLCASSSLAGSEQYFGPGTRLTVT.

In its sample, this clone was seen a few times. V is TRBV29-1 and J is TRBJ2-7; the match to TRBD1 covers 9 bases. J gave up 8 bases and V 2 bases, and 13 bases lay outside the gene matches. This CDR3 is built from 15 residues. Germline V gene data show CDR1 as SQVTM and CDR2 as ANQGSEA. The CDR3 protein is CSVESVTGGLPKQYF. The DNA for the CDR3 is TGCAGCGTTGAATCCGTGACAGGGGGACTCCCCAAGCAGTACTTC.

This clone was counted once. CDR3 sequence (DNA): TGTGCCAGCAGCAGTGACATGGCAGGGGACCAGTACTTC. It is translated as CASSSDMAGDQYF. V and J are TRBV7-2 and TRBJ2-5; possibly TRBD1 for D (6 bases). This CDR3 has 13 amino acids. Germline CDR1 reads SGHTA; CDR2 reads FQGNSA. The V end lost 5 bases, the J end lost 10 bases, and 17 bases lay between the germline ends.

Here the CDR3 DNA reads TGCAGCGTGGGGGGGCTCTATAACTATGGCTACACCTTC. Translation gives CSVGGLYNYGYTF. The V call is TRBV29-1, the J call TRBJ1-2; TRBD1 might be the D (6 bases). CDR1 and CDR2 from the germline V gene are SQVTM and ANQGSEA. Trimming stripped 6 bases from V and 1 base from J, with 12 bases between. This CDR3 is 13 amino acids long.

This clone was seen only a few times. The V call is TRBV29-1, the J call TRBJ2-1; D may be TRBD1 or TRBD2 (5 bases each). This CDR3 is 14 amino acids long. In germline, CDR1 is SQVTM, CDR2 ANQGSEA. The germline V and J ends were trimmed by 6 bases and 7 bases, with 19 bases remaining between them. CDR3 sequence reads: CSVKAVAGKNEQFF. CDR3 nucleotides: TGCAGCGTCAAAGCGGTTGCAGGGAAGAATGAGCAGTTCTTC.

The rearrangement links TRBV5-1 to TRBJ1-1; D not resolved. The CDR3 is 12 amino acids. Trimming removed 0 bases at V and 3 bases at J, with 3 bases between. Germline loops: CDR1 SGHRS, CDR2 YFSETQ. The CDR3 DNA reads TGCGCCAGCAGCTTGGGGGACACTGAAGCTTTCTTT. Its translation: CASSLGDTEAFF.

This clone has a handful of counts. The CDR3 sequence: CSVRDRGQWAKNIQYF. As DNA, the CDR3 is TGCAGCGTGCGGGACAGGGGGCAATGGGCCAAAAACATTCAGTACTTC. V usage is TRBV29-1 and J usage is TRBJ2-4, with TRBD1 matching over 12 bases. With 6 bases clipped from V and 1 base from J, the junction kept 7 bases outside the gene matches. The germline V gene has CDR1 SQVTM and CDR2 ANQGSEA. There are 16 residues in the CDR3.

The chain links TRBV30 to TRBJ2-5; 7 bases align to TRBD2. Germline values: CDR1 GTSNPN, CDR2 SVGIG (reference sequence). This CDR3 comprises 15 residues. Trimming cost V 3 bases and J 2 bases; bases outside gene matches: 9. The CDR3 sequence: CAWRPGRTPQETQYF. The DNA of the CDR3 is TGTGCCTGGAGACCCGGGAGGACTCCGCAAGAGACCCAGTACTTC.

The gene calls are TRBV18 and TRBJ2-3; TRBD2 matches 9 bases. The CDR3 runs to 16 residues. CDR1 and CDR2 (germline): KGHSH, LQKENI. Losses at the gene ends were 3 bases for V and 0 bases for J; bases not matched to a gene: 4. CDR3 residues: CASSPRLAESTDTQYF. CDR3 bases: TGTGCCAGCTCACCGAGACTAGCGGAGAGCACAGATACGCAGTATTTT.

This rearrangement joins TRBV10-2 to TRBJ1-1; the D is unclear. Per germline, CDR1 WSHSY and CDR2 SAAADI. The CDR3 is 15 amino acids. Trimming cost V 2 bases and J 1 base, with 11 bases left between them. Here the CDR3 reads CASSEGRQRNTEAFF. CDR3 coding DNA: TGCGCCAGCAGTGAGGGGCGGCAGAGGAACACTGAAGCTTTCTTT.

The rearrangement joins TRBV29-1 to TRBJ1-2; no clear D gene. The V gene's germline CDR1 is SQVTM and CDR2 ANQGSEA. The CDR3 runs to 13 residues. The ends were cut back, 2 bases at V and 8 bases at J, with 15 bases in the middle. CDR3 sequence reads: CSVERSNVGGYTF. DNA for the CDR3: TGCAGCGTTGAACGTTCAAATGTGGGGGGCTACACCTTC.

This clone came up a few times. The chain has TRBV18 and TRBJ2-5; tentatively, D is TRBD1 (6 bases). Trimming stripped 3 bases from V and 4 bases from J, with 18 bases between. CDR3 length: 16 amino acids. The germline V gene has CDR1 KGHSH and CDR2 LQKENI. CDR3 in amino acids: CASSPARQAFGETQYF. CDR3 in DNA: TGTGCCAGCTCACCCGCGAGACAGGCCTTCGGAGAGACCCAGTACTTC. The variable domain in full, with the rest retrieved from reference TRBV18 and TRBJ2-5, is NAGVMQNPRHLVRRRGQEARLRCSPMKGHSHVYWYRQLPEEGLKFMVYLQKENIIDESGMPKERFSAEFPKEGPSILRIQQVVRGDSAAYFCASSPARQAFGETQYFGPGTRLLVL.

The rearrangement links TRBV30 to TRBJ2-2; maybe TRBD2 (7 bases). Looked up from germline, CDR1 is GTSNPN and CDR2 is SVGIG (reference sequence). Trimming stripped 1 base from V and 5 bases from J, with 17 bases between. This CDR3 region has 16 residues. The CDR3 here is CAWSGGGGLGTGELFF. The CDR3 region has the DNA TGTGCCTGGAGTGGCGGCGGGGGCCTTGGGACCGGGGAGCTGTTTTTT.

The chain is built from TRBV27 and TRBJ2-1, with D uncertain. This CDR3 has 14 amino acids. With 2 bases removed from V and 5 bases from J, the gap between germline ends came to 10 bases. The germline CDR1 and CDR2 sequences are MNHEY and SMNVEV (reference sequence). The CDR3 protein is CASSLGLGNNEQFF. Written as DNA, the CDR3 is TGTGCCAGCAGTTTAGGTTTGGGAAACAATGAGCAGTTCTTC.

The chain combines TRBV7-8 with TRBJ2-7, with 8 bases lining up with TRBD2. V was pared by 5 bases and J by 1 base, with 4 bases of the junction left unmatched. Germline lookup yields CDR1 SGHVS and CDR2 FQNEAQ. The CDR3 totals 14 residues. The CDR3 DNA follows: TGTGCCAGCAGCCGGGGGGGGCAGTCCTACGAGCAGTACTTC. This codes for CASSRGGQSYEQYF.

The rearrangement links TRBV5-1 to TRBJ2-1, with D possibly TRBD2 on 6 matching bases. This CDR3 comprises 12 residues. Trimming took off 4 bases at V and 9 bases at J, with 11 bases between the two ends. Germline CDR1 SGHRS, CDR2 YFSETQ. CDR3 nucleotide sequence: TGCGCCAGCAGCCGACTAGGAAGTGAGCAGTTCTTC. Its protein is CASSRLGSEQFF. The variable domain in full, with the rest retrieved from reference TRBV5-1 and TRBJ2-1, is KAGVTQTPRYLIKTRGQQVTLSCSPISGHRSVSWYQQTPGQGLQFLFEYFSETQRNKGNFPGRFSGRQFSNSRSEMNVSTLELGDSALYLCASSRLGSEQFFGPGTRLTVL.

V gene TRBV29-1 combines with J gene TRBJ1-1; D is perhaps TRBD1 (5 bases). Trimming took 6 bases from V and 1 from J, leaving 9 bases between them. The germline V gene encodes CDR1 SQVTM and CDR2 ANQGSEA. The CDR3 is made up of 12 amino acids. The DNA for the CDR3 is TGCAGCGTCGCCGACAGGAACACTGAAGCTTTCTTT. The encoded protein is CSVADRNTEAFF. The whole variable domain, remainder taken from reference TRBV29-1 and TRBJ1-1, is SAVISQKPSRDICQRGTSLTIQCQVDSQVTMMFWYRQQPGQSLTLIATANQGSEATYESGFVIDKFPISRPNLTFSTLTVSNMSPEDSSIYLCSVADRNTEAFFGQGTRLTVV.

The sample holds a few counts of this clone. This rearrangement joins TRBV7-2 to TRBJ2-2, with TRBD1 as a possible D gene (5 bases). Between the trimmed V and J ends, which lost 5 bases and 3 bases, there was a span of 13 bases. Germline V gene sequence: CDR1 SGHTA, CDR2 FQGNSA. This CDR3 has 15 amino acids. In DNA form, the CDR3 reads TGTGCCAGCAGCCGGCAGGGAAGGGACACCGGGGAGCTGTTTTTT. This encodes CASSRQGRDTGELFF.

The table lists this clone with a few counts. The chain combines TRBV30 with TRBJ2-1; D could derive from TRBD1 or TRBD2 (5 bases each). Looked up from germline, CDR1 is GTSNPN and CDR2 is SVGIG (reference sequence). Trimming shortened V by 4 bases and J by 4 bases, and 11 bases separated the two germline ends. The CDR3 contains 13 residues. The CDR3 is CAWTQGPYNEQFF. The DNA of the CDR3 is TGTGCCTGGACCCAGGGACCATACAATGAGCAGTTCTTC.

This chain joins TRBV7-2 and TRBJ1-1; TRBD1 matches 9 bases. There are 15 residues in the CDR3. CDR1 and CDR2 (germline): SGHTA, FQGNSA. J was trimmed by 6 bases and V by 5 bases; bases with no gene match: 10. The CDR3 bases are TGTGCCAGCAGCCCTTCAACAGGGGGCTGGGCTGAAGCTTTCTTT. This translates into CASSPSTGGWAEAFF.

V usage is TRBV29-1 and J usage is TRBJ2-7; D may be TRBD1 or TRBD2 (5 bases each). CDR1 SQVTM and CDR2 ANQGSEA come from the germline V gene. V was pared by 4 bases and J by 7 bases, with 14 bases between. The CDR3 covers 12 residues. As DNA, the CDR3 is TGCAGCGTTGTTCCAGGGACGGGAGAGCAGTACTTC. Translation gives CSVVPGTGEQYF.